Below are 29 T cell receptor beta chains sequenced from a single sample in a study of blood T cell repertoires in COVID-19. The assay was immunoSEQ multiplex PCR, and TCRdb's table has in-frame clones only and misses some. There are about 320,000 clones in the sample; about nine tenths occur only once, and 2.6% lies in the top ten. The sequenced sample consisted of PBMCs or T cells enriched from blood (not recorded which). The receptors derive from a man between 60 and 75 years old who had recovered from COVID-19.

This chain links TRBV4-1 with TRBJ1-2; 10 nucleotides match TRBD1. The CDR3 covers 15 residues. The germline gives CDR1 MGHRA, CDR2 YSYEKL. V trimming: 0 bases; J trimming: 7 bases; junction bases outside the gene matches: 5. CDR3 bases: TGCGCCAGCAGCCAAGACCAGACAGGGGGCTTTGGCTACACCTTC. Protein product: CASSQDQTGGFGYTF.

V gene TRBV19 combines with J gene TRBJ2-2, with 9 bases identical to TRBD2. V lost 3 bases, J lost 7 bases, and 9 bases stayed unmatched. This CDR3 has 16 amino acids. CDR1 is LNHDA and CDR2 is SQIVND in the germline V gene (reference sequence). The CDR3, as DNA: TGTGCCAGTAGTATTGGGGCGGGAGGGCCTTTCGGGGAGCTGTTTTTT. Its translation: CASSIGAGGPFGELFF.

The J gene is TRBJ1-1, the V gene TRBV19; TRBD1 matches at 7 bases. Germline CDR1 is LNHDA and CDR2 is SQIVND (reference sequence). The CDR3 sequence is 11 residues long. Unmatched junction bases numbered 2, after V lost 5 bases and J lost 8 bases. The CDR3 DNA is TGTGCCAGTAGTCACAGGGGAGAAGCTTTCTTT. This encodes CASSHRGEAFF.

The chain links TRBV7-9 to TRBJ2-7, with 7 bases fitting TRBD2. The CDR3 runs to 14 residues. The V and J ends lost 2 bases and 7 bases, in that order; junction bases with no gene match: 8. In germline, CDR1 is SEHNR, CDR2 FQNEAQ (reference sequence). Here the CDR3 DNA reads TGTGCCAGCAGCTTAACGACTTCCGGGGGGGAGCAGTACTTC. Amino acid sequence: CASSLTTSGGEQYF.

The V and J genes are TRBV9 and TRBJ2-1; a possible D gene is TRBD2 (6 bases). Trimming pared 1 base from V and 9 bases from J, leaving 17 bases between. The CDR3 loop spans 15 amino acids. Germline assignment: CDR1 SGDLS and CDR2 YYNGEE. The DNA for the CDR3 is TGTGCCAGCAGCGTAACGGGGGTCGGGGTCACTGAGCAGTTCTTC. This encodes CASSVTGVGVTEQFF.

CDR3 protein: CASARGKDNQPQHF. CDR3 nucleotides: TGTGCCAGTGCCCGGGGTAAGGACAATCAGCCCCAGCATTTT. The V gene is TRBV19, the J gene TRBJ1-5; D call uncertain. The length of the CDR3 is 14 residues. Germline CDR1 LNHDA, CDR2 SQIVND (reference sequence). The V end lost 8 bases, the J end lost 3 bases, and 14 bases lay between the germline ends.

The CDR3 DNA sequence: TGTGCCAGCAGTTTCCAATATACTAGCGGGGTGATGAACACCGGGGAGCTGTTTTTT. Translating it yields CASSFQYTSGVMNTGELFF. The chain is built from TRBV27 and TRBJ2-2; 10 bases are a match to TRBD2. There are 19 residues in the CDR3. Germline CDR1 reads MNHEY; CDR2 reads SMNVEV (reference sequence). V dropped 3 bases and J dropped 1; count of bases not matched to a gene: 11.

This chain joins TRBV3-1 (or the pseudogene TRBV3-2) and TRBJ1-2; D is unresolved. The CDR3 sequence is 15 residues long. V lost 6 bases to trimming and J lost 5 bases, with 19 bases between them. The V gene's germline CDR1 is LGHDT and CDR2 YNNKEL (reference sequence). The CDR3: CASSKSDFNGYGYTF. DNA for the CDR3: TGTGCCAGCAGTAAATCGGACTTTAACGGGTATGGCTACACCTTC.

This chain uses TRBV9 with TRBJ2-1, with D possibly TRBD2 on 6 matching bases. The CDR3 loop spans 14 amino acids. V lost 4 bases, J lost 6 bases, and 14 bases lay in between. In germline, CDR1 is SGDLS, CDR2 YYNGEE. This CDR3 reads CASSPLGLVNEQFF. The DNA of the CDR3 is TGTGCCAGCAGCCCCCTGGGACTGGTCAATGAGCAGTTCTTC.

This chain uses TRBV5-4 with TRBJ1-2; 10 nucleotides agree with TRBD1. CDR1 is SGHNT, CDR2 YYREEE, per germline (reference sequence). The CDR3 sequence is 14 residues long. V gave up 5 bases and J gave up 4 bases; unmatched junction bases: 5. Here the CDR3 reads CASRPGQGSYGYTF. The CDR3 nucleotides read TGTGCCAGCAGACCGGGACAGGGGTCCTATGGCTACACCTTC.

The chain links TRBV3-1 (or the pseudogene TRBV3-2) to TRBJ2-5; 10 bases fit TRBD1. The V and J ends lost 4 bases and 1 base, in that order; junction bases with no gene match: 9. CDR1 LGHDT and CDR2 YNNKEL come from the germline V gene (reference sequence). The CDR3 spans 17 residues. This chain's CDR3 is CASSRIRDRGPQETQYF. For the CDR3, the DNA is TGTGCCAGCAGCCGGATCCGGGACAGGGGTCCCCAAGAGACCCAGTACTTC.

This rearrangement joins TRBV6-5 to TRBJ2-4, with D possibly being TRBD2 (6 bases). This CDR3 comprises 16 residues. Germline CDR1 is MNHEY and CDR2 is SVGAGI. Trimming took 0 bases from V and 0 from J, leaving 9 bases between them. The CDR3 DNA reads TGTGCCAGCAGTTACTCACGGGGGAGAGCCAAAAACATTCAGTACTTC. It is translated as CASSYSRGRAKNIQYF.

The chain carries TRBV19 and TRBJ2-1; D possibly corresponds to TRBD2 (6 bases). The CDR3 has 15 amino acids. Per the germline V gene, CDR1 is LNHDA and CDR2 is SQIVND (reference sequence). Trimming took off 5 bases at V and 1 base at J, with 12 bases between the two ends. Here the CDR3 reads CASSGTGVSYNEQFF. CDR3 nucleotides: TGTGCCAGTAGTGGAACGGGGGTTTCCTACAATGAGCAGTTCTTC.

The genes are TRBV29-1 and TRBJ1-1, with 9 bases aligning to TRBD1. V trimming: 3 bases; J trimming: 7 bases; junction bases outside the gene matches: 9. Germline CDR1 SQVTM, CDR2 ANQGSEA. The CDR3 contains 14 residues. Written as DNA, the CDR3 is TGCAGCGTTGATGTCCAGGACAGGGGATTTGAAGCTTTCTTT. As protein: CSVDVQDRGFEAFF.

J is TRBJ2-3 and V is TRBV7-3; maybe TRBD1 (6 bases). Germline V CDR1 and CDR2: SGHTA, FQGTGA. The length of the CDR3 is 18 residues. V lost 0 bases and J lost 0, with 16 bases in between. In nucleotides, the CDR3 is TGTGCCAGCAGCTTAACGCCCCTGGACGGGACAAGCACAGATACGCAGTATTTT. Amino acids: CASSLTPLDGTSTDTQYF.

The rearrangement joins TRBV12-3 or TRBV12-4 to TRBJ1-5; D not resolved. The CDR3 covers 12 residues. Trimming removed 6 bases from V and 6 bases from J, with 9 bases in between. As DNA, the CDR3 is TGTGCCAGCAGCCCCACTCTTCAGCCCCAGCATTTT. Protein sequence: CASSPTLQPQHF.

The rearrangement uses TRBV7-8 and TRBJ2-7; 7 bases map to TRBD2. Unmatched junction bases numbered 8, after V lost 4 bases and J lost 2 bases. The germline V gene encodes CDR1 SGHVS and CDR2 FQNEAQ. The length of the CDR3 is 15 residues. In nucleotides, the CDR3 is TGTGCCAGCAGCTCTACGAGCGGGGACCCCTACGAGCAGTACTTC. Protein sequence: CASSSTSGDPYEQYF.

The chain uses TRBV27 and TRBJ1-4; D perhaps matches TRBD1 (6 bases). Germline CDR1 reads MNHEY; CDR2 reads SMNVEV (reference sequence). The V and J ends lost 7 bases and 4 bases respectively, with 16 bases between them. The CDR3 length is 15 residues. The CDR3 DNA sequence: TGTGCCAGCAAACAGTGGGGGCTTGGTAATGAAAAACTGTTTTTT. Translated: CASKQWGLGNEKLFF. The whole variable domain, remainder taken from reference TRBV27 and TRBJ1-4, is EAQVTQNPRYLITVTGKKLTVTCSQNMNHEYMSWYRQDPGLGLRQIYYSMNVEVTDKGDVPEGYKVSRKEKRNFPLILESPSPNQTSLYFCASKQWGLGNEKLFFGSGTQLSVL.

The genes are TRBV5-1 and TRBJ2-1; TRBD2 matches 8 bases. There are 12 residues in the CDR3. Germline CDR1 reads SGHRS; CDR2 reads YFSETQ. J gave up 10 bases and V 9 bases, and 9 bases lay outside the gene matches. CDR3 protein: CAKPPAGEEQFF. The CDR3 nucleotides read TGCGCCAAACCTCCAGCGGGAGAGGAGCAGTTCTTC.

The chain employs TRBV4-3 and TRBJ1-2; D call uncertain. V was trimmed by 4 bases and J by 1 base, leaving 13 bases between them. The CDR3 runs to 15 residues. Germline V lookup: CDR1 LGHNA, CDR2 YSLEER. The DNA of the CDR3 is TGCGCCAGCAGCCGAAACACCGTGGTTAACTATGGCTACACCTTC. Amino acid sequence: CASSRNTVVNYGYTF.

Only a few counts were recorded for this clone. The J gene is TRBJ2-7, the V gene TRBV7-2; 9 positions agree with TRBD1. The CDR3 has 15 residues. CDR1 is SGHTA and CDR2 is FQGNSA in the germline V gene. Trimming at V came to 5 bases and at J to 2 bases, leaving 7 bases not matched to a gene. The CDR3 nucleotides are TGTGCCAGCAGCGAGAGGGGACAGGGAACCTACGAGCAGTACTTC. Amino acid sequence: CASSERGQGTYEQYF.

This chain's CDR3 is CASSQVVGAGAFF. In nucleotides, the CDR3 is TGCGCCAGCAGCCAAGTTGTAGGCGCAGGTGCTTTCTTT. The chain links TRBV4-3 to TRBJ1-1; no firm D call. The V end lost 1 base, the J end lost 11 bases, and 14 bases lay between the germline ends. This CDR3 is 13 amino acids long. The germline gives CDR1 LGHNA, CDR2 YSLEER.

This rearrangement joins TRBV23-1 to TRBJ2-1, with 8 bases matching TRBD2. TRBV23-1 is treated as an ORF (open reading frame) with a function not yet certain. V trimming: 4 bases; J trimming: 8 bases; junction bases outside the gene matches: 13. The CDR3 has 16 amino acids. The CDR3: CASSPPPARGGDEQFF. CDR3 bases: TGCGCCAGCAGTCCTCCCCCGGCTCGGGGGGGGGATGAGCAGTTCTTC.

This clone has only one observation. The chain is built from TRBV6-5 and TRBJ2-7; a possible D gene is TRBD1 (5 bases). With 7 bases removed from V and 5 bases from J, the gap between germline ends came to 15 bases. From germline, CDR1 is MNHEY and CDR2 SVGAGI. The CDR3 totals 13 residues. CDR3: CASKSRTSDEQYF. CDR3 nucleotides: TGTGCCAGCAAATCACGGACATCCGACGAGCAGTACTTC.

This chain uses TRBV3-1 (or the pseudogene TRBV3-2) with TRBJ2-1; D uncertain. V shed 4 bases and J shed 2 bases, with 15 bases lying between them. Germline V lookup: CDR1 LGHDT, CDR2 YNNKEL (reference sequence). The CDR3 length is 16 residues. The CDR3 here is CASSPTAARTYNEQFF. The CDR3 nucleotides are TGTGCCAGCAGCCCTACGGCGGCTAGAACCTACAATGAGCAGTTCTTC.

This rearrangement joins TRBV6-5 to TRBJ2-5, with D maybe TRBD1 (5 bases). V dropped 4 bases and J dropped 2 bases, with 8 bases sitting between them. The CDR3 totals 13 residues. Germline V gives CDR1 MNHEY, CDR2 SVGAGI. CDR3 in DNA: TGTGCCAGCAGTTGGGGCAGACAAGAGACCCAGTACTTC. This encodes CASSWGRQETQYF.

The rearrangement uses TRBV5-1 and TRBJ2-1; 8 nucleotides line up with TRBD2. Germline V gives CDR1 SGHRS, CDR2 YFSETQ. This CDR3 spans 16 amino acids. Trimming cost V 4 bases and J 7 bases; bases outside gene matches: 13. DNA of the CDR3: TGCGCCAGCAGCGCCCGCGGGCTAGCGGGTGGTAATGAGCAGTTCTTC. Encoded protein: CASSARGLAGGNEQFF.

The CDR3 reads CASSDRGEQYF. CDR3 coding DNA: TGTGCCAGCAGCGACAGGGGCGAGCAGTACTTC. V is TRBV6-5 and J is TRBJ2-7; 8 bases are a match to TRBD1. Trimming took 6 bases from V and 6 from J; bases not matched to a gene: 1. This CDR3 comprises 11 residues. Germline lookup yields CDR1 MNHEY and CDR2 SVGAGI.

This clone appeared once. The chain combines TRBV30 with TRBJ2-1; 11 nucleotides agree with TRBD1. The CDR3 loop spans 15 amino acids. V shed 7 bases, J shed 10 bases, and the junction held 15 bases outside the gene matches. Germline V gene lookup returns CDR1 GTSNPN and CDR2 SVGIG (reference sequence). CDR3 in DNA: TGTGCCTCCGGGACAGGGGGTTCCTTCTTTTCGGAGCAGTTCTTC. This gives the protein CASGTGGSFFSEQFF.